This TCR beta chain stems from a study of spatial heterogeneity in lung cancer. Study-level findings and limits: Resection saw ubiquitous expanded tumor TCRs appear in blood more than follow-up did.

With regard to this clonotype: Its antigen is unidentified.

Time point noted: blood at routine non-recurrence follow-up after resection. The authors sequenced whole RNA from tumor, nontumor lung or frozen PBMC without sorting. Per germline, CDR1 SGHRS and CDR2 YFSETQ. The CDR3 is 14 residues long. V lost 0 bases and J lost 10, with 14 bases in between. Via MiXCR, TCRdb re-called the 5' RACE reads, giving one row per CDR3 protein. The table records around 110,000 distinct CDR3 sequences, more than 9% of them present only once. This receptor was obtained from a male donor with early-stage non-small cell lung cancer. This material consisted of PBMCs, taken at follow-up. The V and J genes are TRBV5-1 and TRBJ2-1; no clear D gene. DNA of the CDR3: TGCGCCAGCAGCTTGGAAGGAGTGTCCCGCGAGCAGTTCTTC. It encodes CASSLEGVSREQFF.